A single sample gave rise to the 21 T cell receptor beta chains below, sequenced in a study of identifying expanded T cells in peripheral blood. Generated by immunoSEQ multiplex PCR, the TCRdb table keeps only in-frame clones and is missing some. The data hold over 90,000 clones, with nearly 90% observed a single time. Sequencing used blood. Every receptor here comes from a person aged 18 to 75 in good health.

For the CDR3, the DNA is TGTGCCAGCTCACCGTCAGGGGGGGGTGGATACGAGCAGTACTTC. Residues: CASSPSGGGGYEQYF. The V call is TRBV18, the J call TRBJ2-7, with D perhaps matching TRBD1 or TRBD2 (7 bases each). The CDR3 is 15 residues long. Germline V CDR1 and CDR2: KGHSH, LQKENI. Trimming cost V 3 bases and J 4 bases, with 16 bases left between them.

The chain joins TRBV19 to TRBJ1-4; D is possibly TRBD1 (5 bases). This CDR3 comprises 15 residues. The V and J ends lost 7 bases and 0 bases respectively, with 12 bases between them. The germline V gene has CDR1 LNHDA and CDR2 SQIVND (reference sequence). The CDR3 region has the DNA TGTGCCAGTACCTCGGGGGATGCAACTAATGAAAAACTGTTTTTT. It codes for CASTSGDATNEKLFF.

In this sample, this clone turned up once. The V call is TRBV14, the J call TRBJ1-3, with D unresolved. The V end lost 3 bases, the J end lost 4 bases, and 10 bases lay between the germline ends. The CDR3 has 14 amino acids. Germline V gene sequence: CDR1 SGHDN, CDR2 FVKESK. The CDR3 region has the DNA TGTGCCAGCAGCCAGTCTATATACGGAAACACCATATATTTT. Protein: CASSQSIYGNTIYF.

The rearrangement joins TRBV27 to TRBJ2-7; 8 nucleotides line up with TRBD2. Losses at the gene ends were 1 base for V and 2 bases for J; bases not matched to a gene: 10. CDR1 is MNHEY, CDR2 SMNVEV, per germline (reference sequence). The CDR3 is 17 amino acids. CDR3 amino acids: CASSLWDGRGAPYEQYF. As DNA, the CDR3 is TGTGCCAGCAGTTTATGGGACGGGCGGGGGGCACCCTACGAGCAGTACTTC.

The V gene is TRBV15, the J gene TRBJ1-5, with D unresolved. V was pared by 6 bases and J by 1 base, with 10 bases between. Germline values: CDR1 LNHNV, CDR2 YYDKDF (reference sequence). This CDR3 has 14 amino acids. CDR3 coding DNA: TGTGCCACCAGTAGGGCCGGGAGCAATCAGCCCCAGCATTTT. Amino acid sequence: CATSRAGSNQPQHF.

The chain joins TRBV14 to TRBJ2-3; no clear D gene. Trimming shortened V by 1 base and J by 10 bases, and 9 bases separated the two germline ends. The CDR3 covers 12 residues. From germline, CDR1 is SGHDN and CDR2 FVKESK. The CDR3 loop reads CASSQGTFAQYF. CDR3 bases: TGTGCCAGCAGCCAAGGAACTTTTGCGCAGTATTTT.

The chain has TRBV19 and TRBJ2-7; 8 nucleotides line up with TRBD1. V shed 11 bases, J shed 2 bases, and the junction held 11 bases outside the gene matches. CDR1 LNHDA and CDR2 SQIVND come from the germline V gene (reference sequence). The CDR3 is made up of 14 amino acids. The CDR3, as DNA: TGTGCCGCAAAACCCGGGACAGGCCCCTACGAGCAGTACTTC. This translates into CAAKPGTGPYEQYF.

The chain carries TRBV15 and TRBJ1-1; unclear D gene. The CDR3 runs 15 residues. Germline loops: CDR1 LNHNV, CDR2 YYDKDF (reference sequence). V shed 0 bases and J shed 4 bases, with 12 bases lying between them. The CDR3 reads CATSRDWGESTEAFF. The CDR3 bases are TGTGCCACCAGCAGAGATTGGGGAGAGAGCACTGAAGCTTTCTTT.

The chain couples TRBV4-1 to TRBJ2-3; TRBD2 matches at 9 bases. The CDR3 is 17 residues long. Trimming took 4 bases from V and 5 from J; bases not matched to a gene: 13. Germline CDR1 MGHRA, CDR2 YSYEKL. CDR3 nucleotides: TGCGCCAGCAGCCCGCGGTGGACGCGGGAGGGGGGAGATACGCAGTATTTT. It codes for CASSPRWTREGGDTQYF.

This clone turned up a few times. This chain links TRBV5-6 with TRBJ2-7; weak D call: TRBD1 (6 bases). This CDR3 region has 14 residues. Germline assignment: CDR1 SGHDT and CDR2 YYEEEE. The V end lost 4 bases, the J end lost 6 bases, and 17 bases lay between the germline ends. Here the CDR3 DNA reads TGTGCCAGCAGCCCAACCCGACAGGTGGGCGAGCAGTACTTC. It codes for CASSPTRQVGEQYF.

The V and J genes are TRBV19 and TRBJ1-5, with D perhaps matching TRBD1 (5 bases). Germline V gene sequence: CDR1 LNHDA, CDR2 SQIVND (reference sequence). The germline V and J ends were trimmed by 4 bases and 0 bases, with 19 bases remaining between them. The CDR3 spans 18 residues. The CDR3 loop reads CASSTPGKTDYSNQPQHF. DNA for the CDR3: TGTGCCAGTAGTACCCCCGGAAAGACAGACTATAGCAATCAGCCCCAGCATTTT.

The CDR3: CASSQATGEIYGYTF. Here the CDR3 DNA reads TGTGCCAGCAGCCAAGCAACGGGGGAGATATATGGCTACACCTTC. The J gene is TRBJ1-2, the V gene TRBV9, with D perhaps matching TRBD1 (5 bases). The CDR3 length is 15 residues. Trimming pared 4 bases from V and 5 bases from J, leaving 18 bases between. Per the germline V gene, CDR1 is SGDLS and CDR2 is YYNGEE.

This rearrangement joins TRBV27 to TRBJ2-7, with a weak D call TRBD2 (6 bases). Germline assignment: CDR1 MNHEY and CDR2 SMNVEV (reference sequence). The V end lost 8 bases, the J end lost 1 base, and 18 bases lay between the germline ends. The CDR3 is 15 residues long. CDR3 sequence: CASWGDVAGSYEQYF. The CDR3 DNA sequence: TGTGCCAGCTGGGGGGACGTGGCAGGTTCCTACGAGCAGTACTTC.

The genes are TRBV29-1 and TRBJ2-1; D ambiguous. V lost 1 base and J 6 bases, leaving 10 bases between the germline ends. Looked up from germline, CDR1 is SQVTM and CDR2 is ANQGSEA. The CDR3 length is 13 residues. The DNA for the CDR3 is TGCAGCGTTGAAGTCCTCCCCTTCAATGAGCAGTTCTTC. As protein: CSVEVLPFNEQFF.

CDR3 amino acids: CASTISGGSNYGYTF. CDR3 DNA: TGTGCCAGCACCATTTCGGGGGGTTCTAACTATGGCTACACCTTC. The chain carries TRBV7-9 and TRBJ1-2, with a possible D match to TRBD1 (5 bases). Looked up from germline, CDR1 is SEHNR and CDR2 is FQNEAQ (reference sequence). CDR3 size: 15 residues. Trimming left V 7 bases short and J 0 bases short, with 15 bases between.

This clone was seen more than once but under ten times. V usage is TRBV10-3 and J usage is TRBJ1-1, with D unresolved. The CDR3 sequence is 11 residues long. Germline CDR1 ENHRY, CDR2 SYGVKD. V was cut by 3 bases and J by 6 bases, with 5 bases left in between. DNA of the CDR3: TGTGCCATCAGTGAAAGGGCTGAAGCTTTCTTT. It yields the protein CAISERAEAFF.

The V call is TRBV4-2, the J call TRBJ2-5, with 8 bases aligning to TRBD2. Germline lookup yields CDR1 LGHNA and CDR2 YNFKEQ. The CDR3 is 15 residues long. The trim removed 4 bases at V and 3 bases at J, leaving 7 bases unmatched. CDR3 residues: CASSRRGGNEETQYF. The CDR3, as DNA: TGTGCCAGCAGCCGACGGGGGGGCAACGAAGAGACCCAGTACTTC.

This sequence joins TRBV5-5 and TRBJ1-2; D is unclear. The CDR3 runs to 13 residues. The V end lost 0 bases, the J end lost 5 bases, and 8 bases lay between the germline ends. Germline CDR1 reads SGHKS; CDR2 reads YYEKEE (reference sequence). The DNA for the CDR3 is TGTGCCAGCAGCTTGGGAAGCCCTTATGGCTACACCTTC. It specifies CASSLGSPYGYTF.

The rearrangement joins TRBV10-2 to TRBJ2-1; 9 nucleotides align to TRBD1. V shed 4 bases and J 10 bases; nucleotides not matched to a gene: 8. The CDR3 sequence is 14 residues long. Germline V gives CDR1 WSHSY, CDR2 SAAADI. The CDR3 reads CASSVLQGAGEQFF. The CDR3 DNA reads TGCGCCAGCAGTGTGCTACAGGGGGCTGGGGAGCAGTTCTTC.

The chain links TRBV7-9 to TRBJ2-3; 7 positions match TRBD1. The ends lost 1 base at V and 2 bases at J; junction bases unmatched: 9. The CDR3 sequence is 17 residues long. CDR1 and CDR2 from the germline V gene are SEHNR and FQNEAQ (reference sequence). CDR3 coding DNA: TGTGCCAGCAGCTTAGGGGTTTTGGGACAGAACACAGATACGCAGTATTTT. Protein product: CASSLGVLGQNTDTQYF.

The V and J genes are TRBV2 and TRBJ1-2; D possibly corresponds to TRBD1 (6 bases). This CDR3 is 14 amino acids long. The germline V gene encodes CDR1 SNHLY and CDR2 FYNNEI. V was shortened by 3 bases and J by 4 bases, with 12 bases between the two germline ends. CDR3 in DNA: TGTGCCAGCAGTGAGGCCGGCAGGGGCTATGGCTACACCTTC. It encodes CASSEAGRGYGYTF.